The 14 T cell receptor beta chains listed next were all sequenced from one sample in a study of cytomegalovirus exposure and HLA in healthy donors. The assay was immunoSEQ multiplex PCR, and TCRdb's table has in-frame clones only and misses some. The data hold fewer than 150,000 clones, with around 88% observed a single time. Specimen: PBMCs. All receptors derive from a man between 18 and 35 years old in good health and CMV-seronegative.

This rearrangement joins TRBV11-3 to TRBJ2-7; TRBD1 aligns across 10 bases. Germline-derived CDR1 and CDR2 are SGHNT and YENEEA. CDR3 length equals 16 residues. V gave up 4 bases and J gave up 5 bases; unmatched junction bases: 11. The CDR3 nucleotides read TGTGCCAGCAGCTATCAACCGGGACAGGGGTCCGACGAGCAGTACTTC. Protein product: CASSYQPGQGSDEQYF.

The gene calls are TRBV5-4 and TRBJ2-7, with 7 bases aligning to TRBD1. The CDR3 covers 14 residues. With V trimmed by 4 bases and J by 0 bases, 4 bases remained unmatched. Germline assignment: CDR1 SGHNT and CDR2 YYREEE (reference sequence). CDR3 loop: CASSARDSSYEQYF. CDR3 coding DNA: TGTGCCAGCAGCGCCCGGGACAGCTCCTACGAGCAGTACTTC.

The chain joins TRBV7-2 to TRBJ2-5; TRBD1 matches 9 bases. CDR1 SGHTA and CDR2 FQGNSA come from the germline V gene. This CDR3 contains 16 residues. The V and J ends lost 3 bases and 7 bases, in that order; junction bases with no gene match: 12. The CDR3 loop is CASSFSGTGSVRTQYF. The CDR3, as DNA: TGTGCCAGCAGCTTTTCCGGGACAGGGTCCGTGCGGACCCAGTACTTC.

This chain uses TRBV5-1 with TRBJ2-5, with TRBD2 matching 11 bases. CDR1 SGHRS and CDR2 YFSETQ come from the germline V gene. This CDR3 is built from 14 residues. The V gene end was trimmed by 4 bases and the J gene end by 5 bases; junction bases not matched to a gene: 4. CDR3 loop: CASSITSGSETQYF. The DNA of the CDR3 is TGCGCCAGCAGCATCACTAGCGGGAGTGAGACCCAGTACTTC.

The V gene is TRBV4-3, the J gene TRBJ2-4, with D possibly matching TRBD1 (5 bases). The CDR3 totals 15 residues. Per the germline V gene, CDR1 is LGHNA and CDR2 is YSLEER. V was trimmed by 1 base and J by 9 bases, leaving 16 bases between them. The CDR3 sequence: CASSQGLAGLRIQYF. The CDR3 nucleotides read TGCGCCAGCAGCCAAGGCCTGGCAGGGCTTCGCATTCAGTACTTC.

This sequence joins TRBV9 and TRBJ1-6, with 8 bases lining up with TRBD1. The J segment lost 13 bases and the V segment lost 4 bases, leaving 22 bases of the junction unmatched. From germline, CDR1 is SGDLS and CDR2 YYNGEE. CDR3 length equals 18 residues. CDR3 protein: CASSPAISGQDIIWPLHF. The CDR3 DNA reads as TGTGCCAGCAGCCCCGCTATCTCGGGACAGGATATAATTTGGCCCCTCCACTTT. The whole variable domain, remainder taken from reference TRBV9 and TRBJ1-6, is DSGVTQTPKHLITATGQRVTLRCSPRSGDLSVYWYQQSLDQGLQFLIQYYNGEERAKGNILERFSAQQFPDLHSELNLSSLELGDSALYFCASSPAISGQDIIWPLHFGNGTRLTVT.

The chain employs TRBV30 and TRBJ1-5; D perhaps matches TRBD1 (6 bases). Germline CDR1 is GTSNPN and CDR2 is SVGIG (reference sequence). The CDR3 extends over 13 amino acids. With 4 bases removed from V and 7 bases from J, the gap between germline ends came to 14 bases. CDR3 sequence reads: CAWTGQIGQPQHF. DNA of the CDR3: TGTGCCTGGACAGGACAGATAGGACAGCCCCAGCATTTT.

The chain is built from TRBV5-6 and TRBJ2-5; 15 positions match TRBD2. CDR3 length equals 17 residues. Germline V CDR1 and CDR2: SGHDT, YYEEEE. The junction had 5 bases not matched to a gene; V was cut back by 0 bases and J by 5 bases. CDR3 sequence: CASSLVGGTSGRETQYF. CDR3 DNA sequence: TGTGCCAGCAGCTTGGTTGGTGGGACTAGCGGGAGGGAGACCCAGTACTTC. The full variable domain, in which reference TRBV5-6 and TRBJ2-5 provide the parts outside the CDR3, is DAGVTQSPTHLIKTRGQQVTLRCSPKSGHDTVSWYQQALGQGPQFIFQYYEEEERQRGNFPDRFSGHQFPNYSSELNVNALLLGDSALYLCASSLVGGTSGRETQYFGPGTRLLVL.

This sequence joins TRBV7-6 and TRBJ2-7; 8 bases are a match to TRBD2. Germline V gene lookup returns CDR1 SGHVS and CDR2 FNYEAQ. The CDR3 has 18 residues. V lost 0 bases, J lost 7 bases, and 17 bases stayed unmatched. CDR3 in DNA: TGTGCCAGCAGCTTAGCGTCTCTCGGGAGGGCCCTCATCGGGGAGCAGTACTTC. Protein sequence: CASSLASLGRALIGEQYF.

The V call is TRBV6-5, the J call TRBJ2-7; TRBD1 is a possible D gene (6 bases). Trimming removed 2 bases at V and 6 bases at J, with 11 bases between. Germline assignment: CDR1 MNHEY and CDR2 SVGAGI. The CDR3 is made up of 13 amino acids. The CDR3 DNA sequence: TGTGCCAGCAGTTACGAGACAGGACGCGAGCAGTACTTC. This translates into CASSYETGREQYF.

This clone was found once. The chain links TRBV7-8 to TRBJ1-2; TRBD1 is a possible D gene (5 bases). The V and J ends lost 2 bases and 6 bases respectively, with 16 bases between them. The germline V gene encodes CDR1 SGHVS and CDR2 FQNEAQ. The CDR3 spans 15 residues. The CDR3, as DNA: TGTGCCAGCAGCTTAAGAGGGGCACCGGGGGATGGCTACACCTTC. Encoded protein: CASSLRGAPGDGYTF.

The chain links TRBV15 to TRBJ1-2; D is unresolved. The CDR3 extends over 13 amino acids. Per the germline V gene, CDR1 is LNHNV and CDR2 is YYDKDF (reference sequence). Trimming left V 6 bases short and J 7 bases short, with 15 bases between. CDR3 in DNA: TGTGCCACCAGATATGACCGGAGTAGTGGCTACACCTTC. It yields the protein CATRYDRSSGYTF. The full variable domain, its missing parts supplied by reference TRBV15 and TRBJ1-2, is DAMVIQNPRYQVTQFGKPVTLSCSQTLNHNVMYWYQQKSSQAPKLLFHYYDKDFNNEADTPDNFQSRRPNTSFCFLDIRSPGLGDTAMYLCATRYDRSSGYTFGSGTRLTVV.

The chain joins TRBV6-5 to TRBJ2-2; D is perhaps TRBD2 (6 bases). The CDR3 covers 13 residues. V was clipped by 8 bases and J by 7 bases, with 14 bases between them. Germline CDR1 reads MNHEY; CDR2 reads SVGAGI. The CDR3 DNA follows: TGTGCCAGCCGCTCCGGGAGTGGCGGGGAGCTGTTTTTT. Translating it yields CASRSGSGGELFF.

The CDR3 region is CASSLTGGRATQYF. The CDR3 nucleotides read TGTGCCAGCAGCTTGACAGGGGGTCGTGCGACCCAGTACTTC. The chain uses TRBV11-3 and TRBJ2-5; 9 bases agree with TRBD1. Germline V gene lookup returns CDR1 SGHNT and CDR2 YENEEA. The CDR3 covers 14 residues. Losses at the gene ends were 3 bases for V and 7 bases for J; bases not matched to a gene: 6.